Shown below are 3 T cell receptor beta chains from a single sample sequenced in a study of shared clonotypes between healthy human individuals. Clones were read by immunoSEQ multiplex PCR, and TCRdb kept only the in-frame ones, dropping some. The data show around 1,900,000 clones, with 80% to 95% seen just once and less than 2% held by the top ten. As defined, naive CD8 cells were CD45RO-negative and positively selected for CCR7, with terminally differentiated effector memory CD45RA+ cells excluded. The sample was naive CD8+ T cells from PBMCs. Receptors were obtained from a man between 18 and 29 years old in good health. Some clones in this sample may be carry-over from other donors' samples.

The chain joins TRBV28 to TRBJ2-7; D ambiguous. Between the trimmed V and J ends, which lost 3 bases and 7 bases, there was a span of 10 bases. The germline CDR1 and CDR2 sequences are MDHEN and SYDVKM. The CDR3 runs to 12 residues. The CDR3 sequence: CASSLPDWEQYF. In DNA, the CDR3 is TGTGCCAGCAGTTTGCCTGACTGGGAGCAGTACTTC.

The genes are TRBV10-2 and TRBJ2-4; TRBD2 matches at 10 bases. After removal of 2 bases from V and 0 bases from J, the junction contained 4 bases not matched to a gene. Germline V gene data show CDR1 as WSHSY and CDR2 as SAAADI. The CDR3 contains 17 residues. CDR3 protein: CASSERTSGIAKNIQYF. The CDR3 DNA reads TGCGCCAGCAGTGAGCGGACTAGCGGTATAGCCAAAAACATTCAGTACTTC.

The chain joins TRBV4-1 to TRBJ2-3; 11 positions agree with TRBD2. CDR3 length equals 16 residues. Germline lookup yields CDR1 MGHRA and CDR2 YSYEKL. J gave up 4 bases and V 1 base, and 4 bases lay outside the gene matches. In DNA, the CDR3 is TGCGCCAGCAGCCAAGTTGGGGGACTAGCGGCAGATACGCAGTATTTT. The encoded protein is CASSQVGGLAADTQYF.